This entry concerns a single T cell receptor beta chain. CDR1 and CDR2 from the germline V gene are KGHSH and LQKENI. The CDR3 contains 16 residues. Between the trimmed V and J ends, which lost 3 bases and 2 bases, there was a span of 15 bases. Assay: immunoSEQ multiplex PCR; the TCRdb copy retains only in-frame clones and omits some. The table has 60,000 to 85,000 clones, about four fifths seen once. These data are taken from a study of blood T cell repertoires in COVID-19. The rearrangement uses TRBV18 and TRBJ2-3; D is possibly TRBD2 (6 bases). The source material was peripheral blood. This TCR came from a man aged 65 to 79 with acute or convalescent COVID-19. Written as DNA, the CDR3 is TGTGCCAGCTCACCCTTCGGGACTGCCTTCACAGATACGCAGTATTTT. This translates into CASSPFGTAFTDTQYF.